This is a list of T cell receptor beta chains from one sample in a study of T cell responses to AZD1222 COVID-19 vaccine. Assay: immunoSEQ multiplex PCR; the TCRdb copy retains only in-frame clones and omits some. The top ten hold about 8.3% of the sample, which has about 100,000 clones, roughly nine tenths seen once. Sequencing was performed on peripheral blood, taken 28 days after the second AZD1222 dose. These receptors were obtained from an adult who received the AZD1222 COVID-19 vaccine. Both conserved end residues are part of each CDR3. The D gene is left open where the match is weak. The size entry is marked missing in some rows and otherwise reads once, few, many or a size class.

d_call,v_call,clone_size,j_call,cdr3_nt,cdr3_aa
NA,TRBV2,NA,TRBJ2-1,TGTGCCAGCAGTGATGTCGGGGGCTCCTACAATGAGCAGTTCTTC,CASSDVGGSYNEQFF
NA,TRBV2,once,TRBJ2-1,TGTGCCAGCAGTAGGAGTCTAGCCGGAGGGAATGAGCAGTTCTTC,CASSRSLAGGNEQFF
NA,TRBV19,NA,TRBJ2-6,TGTGCCAGTAGTATAGGGTCAAGAGATGGGGCCAACGTCCTGACTTTC,CASSIGSRDGANVLTF
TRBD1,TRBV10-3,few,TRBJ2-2,TGTGCCATCAGGGGACAGGGGAACACCGGGGAGCTGTTTTTT,CAIRGQGNTGELFF
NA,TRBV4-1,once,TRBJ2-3,TGCGCCAGCAGCCAAGTCTTCGCGGGGAGCACAGATACGCAGTATTTT,CASSQVFAGSTDTQYF
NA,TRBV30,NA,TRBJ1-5,TGTGCCTCCTCGGGGGGGCAGAATCAGCCCCAGCATTTT,CASSGGQNQPQHF
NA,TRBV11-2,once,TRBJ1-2,TGTGCCAGCCATCCTTATATGACAGGCAACTATGGCTACACCTTC,CASHPYMTGNYGYTF
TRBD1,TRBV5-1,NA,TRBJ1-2,TGCGCCAGCGCACCACCCGGACAGGGCTATGGCTACACCTTC,CASAPPGQGYGYTF
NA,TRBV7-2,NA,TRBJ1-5,TGTGCCAGCAAAGAGGACGGTCAAAGCAATCAGCCCCAGCATTTT,CASKEDGQSNQPQHF
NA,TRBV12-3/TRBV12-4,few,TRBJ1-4,TGTGCCAGCAGTTGGAGCGAGGATGAAAAACTGTTTTTT,CASSWSEDEKLFF
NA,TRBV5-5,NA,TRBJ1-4,TGTGCCAGCAGCCCCGGAGGGGGGAGCAATGAAAAACTGTTTTTT,CASSPGGGSNEKLFF
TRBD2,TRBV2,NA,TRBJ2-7,TGTGCCAGCCGCCATCCGGGACTACGCTCCTCCTACGAGCAGTACTTC,CASRHPGLRSSYEQYF
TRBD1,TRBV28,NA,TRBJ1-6,TGTGCCAGCAGTTTACCCCCTCGAACTCAGGGGGGTGGCGGCATTTCACCCCTCCACTTT,CASSLPPRTQGGGGISPLHF
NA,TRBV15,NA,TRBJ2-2,TGTGCCACCAGCCCAAGAATGGTGGGTGCGGGGGCTGCCGGGGAGCTGTTTTTT,CATSPRMVGAGAAGELFF
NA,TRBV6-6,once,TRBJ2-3,TGTGCCAGCAGTACCGGGACAAGTCGGAGTACAGATACGCAGTATTTT,CASSTGTSRSTDTQYF
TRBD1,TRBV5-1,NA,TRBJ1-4,TGCGCCAGCAGCTGGACAGGGGGTAATGAAAAACTGTTTTTT,CASSWTGGNEKLFF
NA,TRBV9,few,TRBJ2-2,TGTGCCAGCAGCGTAGATTCGGGGAACGGCTTCAGGGCCGGGGAGCTGTTTTTT,CASSVDSGNGFRAGELFF
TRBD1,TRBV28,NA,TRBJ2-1,TGTGCCAGCAGTTTAGGACAGGGGGCTCACAATGAGCAGTTCTTC,CASSLGQGAHNEQFF
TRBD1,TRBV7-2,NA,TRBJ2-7,TGTGCCAGCAGCTTAGGGACTCGACAGGGGCCCTACGAGCAGTACTTC,CASSLGTRQGPYEQYF
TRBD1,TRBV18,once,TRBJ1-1,TGTGCCAGCTCACCAACTCCCCTAGCCGAGGGGGCATCTGAAGCTTTCTTT,CASSPTPLAEGASEAFF
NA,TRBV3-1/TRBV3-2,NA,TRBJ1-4,TGTGCCAGCAGCCACCGGGGGAAGGACTACGACCGGAGTGAAAAACTGTTTTTT,CASSHRGKDYDRSEKLFF
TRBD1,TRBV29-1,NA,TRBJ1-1,TGCAGCGTTGAAGACCTACAGGGGGCTGCATGGGTCACTGAAGCTTTCTTT,CSVEDLQGAAWVTEAFF
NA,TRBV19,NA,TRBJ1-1,TGTGCCAGTAGTTCCCTGGTGGACACTGAAGCTTTCTTT,CASSSLVDTEAFF
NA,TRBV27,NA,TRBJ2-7,TGTGCCAGCAGGGACCCCCAGAGCTACGAGCAGTACTTC,CASRDPQSYEQYF
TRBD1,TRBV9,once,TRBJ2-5,TGTGCCAGCAGCGCCGGGACAGGGGTGGAGACCCAGTACTTC,CASSAGTGVETQYF
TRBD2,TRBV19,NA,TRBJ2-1,TGTGCCAGTGCCTCGGGGGTGGGACAGTGGACTAGCGGTAATTACAATGAGCAGTTCTTC,CASASGVGQWTSGNYNEQFF
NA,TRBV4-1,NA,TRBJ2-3,TGCGCCAGCAGCCACCCCGAGGTGGGTAGCGGCACAGATACGCAGTATTTT,CASSHPEVGSGTDTQYF
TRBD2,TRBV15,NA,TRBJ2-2,TGTGCCACCAGAGAGGGGAGGGGCACCGGGGAGCTGTTTTTT,CATREGRGTGELFF
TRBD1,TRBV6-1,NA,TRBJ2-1,TGTGCCAGCAGTGAGTGGGGGACGACAGGGTTCGATGAGCAGTTCTTC,CASSEWGTTGFDEQFF
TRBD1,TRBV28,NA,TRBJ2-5,TGTGCCAGCAGGGGGACAGGGGTCGAGACCCAGTACTTC,CASRGTGVETQYF
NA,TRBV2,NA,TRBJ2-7,TGTGCCAGCAGTGAAGTCGGCGGGTACGAGCAGTACTTC,CASSEVGGYEQYF
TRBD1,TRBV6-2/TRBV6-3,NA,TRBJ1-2,TGTGCCAGCAGCTCCGTCAGGGACAGAGGCTATGGCTACACCTTC,CASSSVRDRGYGYTF
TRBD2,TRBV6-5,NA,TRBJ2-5,TGTGCCAGCATCGCCCGGGGGGGGACCCAGTACTTC,CASIARGGTQYF
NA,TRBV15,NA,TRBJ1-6,TGTGCCACCAGCGGCGAGGGTTCAGGGTCCTATAATTCACCCCTCCACTTT,CATSGEGSGSYNSPLHF
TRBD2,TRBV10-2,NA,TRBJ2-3,TGCGCCAGCAGTTTTCTTAAGCCGGGACTAGCGGGAGCGGGGACAGATACGCAGTATTTT,CASSFLKPGLAGAGTDTQYF
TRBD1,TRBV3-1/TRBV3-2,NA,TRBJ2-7,TGTGCCAGCAGCCACGGAGCAGGGGGCAGGTACGAGCAGTACTTC,CASSHGAGGRYEQYF
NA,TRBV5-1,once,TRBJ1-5,TGCGCCAGCAGCTTGGGAGAGGAAAAAAATCAGCCCCAGCATTTT,CASSLGEEKNQPQHF
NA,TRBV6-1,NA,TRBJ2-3,TGTGCCAGCAGTGATACGAGGGATGAGACAGATACGCAGTATTTT,CASSDTRDETDTQYF
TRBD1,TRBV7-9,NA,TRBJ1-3,TGTGCCAGCAGCTTGACAGGGGGCTCTGGAAACACCATATATTTT,CASSLTGGSGNTIYF
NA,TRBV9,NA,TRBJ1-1,TGTGCCAGCAGCGTAGAGGAGACGGCTGAAGCTTTCTTT,CASSVEETAEAFF
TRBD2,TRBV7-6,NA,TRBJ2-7,TGTGCCAGCAGCTCCGTTAGCGGGACTGGCGACGAGCAGTACTTC,CASSSVSGTGDEQYF
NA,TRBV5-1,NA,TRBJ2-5,TGCGCCAGCACCCTCCTCGGTTTTATTCCACAAGAGACCCAGTACTTC,CASTLLGFIPQETQYF
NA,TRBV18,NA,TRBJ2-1,TGTGCCAGCTCACCACGATTTATGACAATTGCTGAGCAGTTCTTC,CASSPRFMTIAEQFF
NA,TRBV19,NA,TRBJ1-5,TGTGCCAGTAGTATCGAGAACGCGGGCAATCAGCCCCAGCATTTT,CASSIENAGNQPQHF
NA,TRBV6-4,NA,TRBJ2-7,TGTGCCAGCTTTACAGGGCCGGTCTACGAGCAGTACTTC,CASFTGPVYEQYF
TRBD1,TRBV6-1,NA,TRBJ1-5,TGTGCCAGCAGTGGCCTACAGGGGGGGTTAAATCAGCCCCAGCATTTT,CASSGLQGGLNQPQHF
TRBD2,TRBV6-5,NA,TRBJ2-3,TGTGCCGCACGGCCTAGCGGAAACACAGATACGCAGTATTTT,CAARPSGNTDTQYF
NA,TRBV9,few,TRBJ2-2,TGTGCCAGCAGCCCCCCCAGAGCTCCCGGGGAGCTGTTTTTT,CASSPPRAPGELFF
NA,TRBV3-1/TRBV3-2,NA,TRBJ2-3,TGTGCCAGCAGCCAAGATTGGAGGGCAGATACGCAGTATTTT,CASSQDWRADTQYF
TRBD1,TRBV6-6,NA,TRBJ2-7,TGTGCCAGCAGCCGAGAAACGGGACAGGGGGCATACGAGCAGTACTTC,CASSRETGQGAYEQYF
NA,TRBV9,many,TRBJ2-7,TGTGCCAGCAGCGTAGGGCAGGGGACCTACGAGCAGTACTTC,CASSVGQGTYEQYF
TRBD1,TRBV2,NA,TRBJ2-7,TGTGCCAGCAGGAGGACAGGCTCTAACGAGCAGTACTTC,CASRRTGSNEQYF
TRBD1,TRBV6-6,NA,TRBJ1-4,TGTGCCAGCAAAACAGGGGGAACTAATGAAAAACTGTTTTTT,CASKTGGTNEKLFF
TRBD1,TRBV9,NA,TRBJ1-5,TGTGCCAGCAGCTCCAGCCCGACAGGGGATAGCAATCAGCCCCAGCATTTT,CASSSSPTGDSNQPQHF